These 9 T cell receptor beta chains came from one sample sequenced in a study of human T cells and chemical hapten exposure. TCRdb recomputed calls from the RACE reads with MiXCR, one row per CDR3 protein. The data hold tens of thousands of distinct CDR3 sequences, with around a tenth observed a single time. As for time point: patch test 2, 6 weeks after DPC sensitization. The treatment is: therapeutic diphenylcyclopropenone sensitization with weekly scalp DPC. The sequencing here drew on whole blood, taken in connection with sensitization to the hapten diphenylcyclopropenone (DPC). These receptors all stem from a man aged 18 to 30 with alopecia areata. Some clones in this sample may be carry-over from other donors' samples.

This clonotype turned up a few times. The V call is TRBV6-5, the J call TRBJ1-1; 10 bases fit TRBD1. V trimming: 6 bases; J trimming: 8 bases; junction bases outside the gene matches: 6. Per the germline V gene, CDR1 is MNHEY and CDR2 is SVGAGI. This CDR3 region has 13 residues. The CDR3 is CASRTDRGGEAFF. CDR3 sequence (DNA): TGTGCCAGCAGGACGGACAGGGGGGGCGAAGCTTTCTTT.

This chain joins TRBV4-1 and TRBJ1-4, with D possibly TRBD1 on 6 matching bases. Germline V gene lookup returns CDR1 MGHRA and CDR2 YSYEKL. The CDR3 extends over 16 amino acids. V was clipped by 1 base and J by 8 bases, with 17 bases between them. This CDR3 is CASSQGQVLGREKLFF. The CDR3 DNA is TGCGCCAGCAGCCAAGGACAGGTCCTGGGCCGAGAAAAACTGTTTTTT.

This clonotype was counted only a few times. J is TRBJ2-5 and V is TRBV29-1; D gene ambiguous. V lost 4 bases and J 1 base, leaving 10 bases between the germline ends. The CDR3 length is 13 residues. Germline values: CDR1 SQVTM, CDR2 ANQGSEA. The CDR3 sequence is CSVANSLQETQYF. The CDR3 coding sequence is TGCAGCGTTGCTAACAGCCTCCAAGAGACCCAGTACTTC.

This clonotype showed up many times. This chain links TRBV10-2 with TRBJ2-5; no clear D gene. Between the trimmed V and J ends, which lost 0 bases and 5 bases, there was a span of 16 bases. The germline V gene has CDR1 WSHSY and CDR2 SAAADI. This CDR3 has 16 amino acids. In DNA form, the CDR3 reads TGCGCCAGCAGTGAGTCGAATATGGGTTTGGGGGAGACCCAGTACTTC. Amino acid sequence: CASSESNMGLGETQYF.

CDR3: CASSVVDSNTIYF. The CDR3 DNA follows: TGTGCCAGCAGCGTAGTGGATTCGAACACCATATATTTT. The chain is built from TRBV9 and TRBJ1-3; no clear D gene. The CDR3 is 13 amino acids. Germline CDR1 reads SGDLS; CDR2 reads YYNGEE. V gave up 0 bases and J gave up 7 bases, with 8 bases separating them.

The chain links TRBV6-5 to TRBJ1-1; 8 nucleotides match TRBD1. The V gene's germline CDR1 is MNHEY and CDR2 SVGAGI. There are 15 residues in the CDR3. With V trimmed by 3 bases and J by 7 bases, 10 bases remained unmatched. The CDR3 coding sequence is TGTGCCAGCAGTTATTCAGGGGGCGAACTTAGTGAAGCTTTCTTT. Its protein product is CASSYSGGELSEAFF.

This clonotype was recorded at least ten times. One junction end does not reproduce the germline sequence, and a read error may be involved. CDR3 region: CASSLGNDRRAGELFF. CDR3 DNA sequence: TGCGCCAGCAGTTTGGGGAACGACAGGCGCGCCGGGGAGCTGTTTTTT. This chain links TRBV5-1 with TRBJ2-2, with D tentatively TRBD1 (6 bases). The CDR3 has 16 residues. CDR1 is SGHRS and CDR2 is YFSETQ in the germline V gene.

This clonotype was recorded a few times. This chain joins TRBV19 and TRBJ1-1; 8 nucleotides agree with TRBD1. The germline V gene has CDR1 LNHDA and CDR2 SQIVND (reference sequence). V lost 1 base to trimming and J lost 1 base; unmatched junction nucleotides: 8. CDR3 length equals 17 residues. This CDR3 reads CASSIGERTGTNTEAFF. Here the CDR3 DNA reads TGTGCCAGTAGTATAGGAGAACGGACAGGGACGAACACTGAAGCTTTCTTT.

This clonotype was detected ten times or more. The rearrangement joins TRBV20-1 to TRBJ2-1, with TRBD2 identical over 11 bases. Germline CDR1 is DFQATT and CDR2 is SNEGSKA (reference sequence). CDR3 length equals 16 residues. Germline trimming cut 6 bases from V and 0 bases from J; bases unmatched to any gene: 7. The CDR3 sequence: CSATSGGLSSYNEQFF. The CDR3 DNA sequence: TGCAGTGCAACTAGCGGGGGCCTGAGCTCCTACAATGAGCAGTTCTTC.